Ten or more counts support the clone carrying this T cell receptor beta chain. The data originate from a study of T-cell reconstitution after alpha-beta-depleted transplantation in children. This CDR3 spans 15 amino acids. Trimming stripped 4 bases from V and 10 bases from J, with 21 bases between. Germline CDR1 reads SGHRS; CDR2 reads YFSETQ. Using unique molecular identifiers, the investigators prepared the TCRbeta library. TCRdb processed the PCR reads anew with MiXCR; each CDR3 protein has one entry. This table has a few hundred thousand distinct CDR3 sequences, around 25% appearing once. The TCR comes from a female patient aged 2-9 years who had a stem cell transplant for congenital amegakaryocytic thrombocytopenia, so the T cells may come from the graft donor. The V gene is TRBV5-1, the J gene TRBJ2-1; perhaps TRBD2 as D (5 bases). The sequencing here drew on PBMCs, mostly from graft donor cells, taken 360 days after TCRalphabeta/CD19-depleted stem cell transplant. The CDR3 reads CASSPAGLGALEQFF. DNA of the CDR3: TGCGCCAGCAGCCCGGCGGGCCTTGGAGCTTTGGAGCAGTTCTTC.